The entry that follows covers one TCR beta chain sequence. These data are taken from a study of blood T cell repertoires in COVID-19. The CDR3 runs 16 residues. Per germline, CDR1 MNHEY and CDR2 SVGAGI. V was cut by 4 bases and J by 4 bases, with 19 bases left in between. Original methodology: Quantification of nucleated cells was approximated via reference gene primer amplification. TCRdb keeps only in-frame clones here, not all; method: immunoSEQ multiplex PCR. V and J calls and clone size follow that table, whereas D and trimming were derived from the DNA. The table has 60,000 to 95,000 clones, about 88% seen once; the top ten hold 15% to 20%.

The clonotype originates from a woman of 80 years or more with active or convalescent COVID-19. What was sequenced was peripheral blood. The genes are TRBV6-5 and TRBJ2-5; maybe TRBD1 (5 bases). The CDR3: CASSSDWGRVGETQYF. CDR3 DNA sequence: TGTGCCAGCAGTTCGGATTGGGGCAGGGTAGGAGAGACCCAGTACTTC.